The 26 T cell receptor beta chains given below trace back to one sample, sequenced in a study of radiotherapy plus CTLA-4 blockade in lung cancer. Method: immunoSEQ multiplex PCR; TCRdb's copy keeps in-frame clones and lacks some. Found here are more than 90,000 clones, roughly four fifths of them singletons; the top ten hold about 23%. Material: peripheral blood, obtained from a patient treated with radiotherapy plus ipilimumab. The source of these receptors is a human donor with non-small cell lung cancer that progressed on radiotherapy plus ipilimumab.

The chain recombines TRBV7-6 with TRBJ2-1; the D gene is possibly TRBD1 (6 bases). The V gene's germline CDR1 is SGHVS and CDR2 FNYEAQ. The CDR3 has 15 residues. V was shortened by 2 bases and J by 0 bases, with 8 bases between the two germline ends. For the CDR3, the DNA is TGTGCCAGCAGCTTACAGGGGAGCTCCTACAATGAGCAGTTCTTC. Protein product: CASSLQGSSYNEQFF.

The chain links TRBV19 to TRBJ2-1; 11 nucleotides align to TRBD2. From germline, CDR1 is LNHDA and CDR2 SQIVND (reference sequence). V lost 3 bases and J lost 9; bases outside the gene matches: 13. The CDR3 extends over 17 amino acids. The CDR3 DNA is TGTGCCAGTAGTATCCTAACTAGCGGGAGTAGGTTGGCTGAGCAGTTCTTC. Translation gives CASSILTSGSRLAEQFF.

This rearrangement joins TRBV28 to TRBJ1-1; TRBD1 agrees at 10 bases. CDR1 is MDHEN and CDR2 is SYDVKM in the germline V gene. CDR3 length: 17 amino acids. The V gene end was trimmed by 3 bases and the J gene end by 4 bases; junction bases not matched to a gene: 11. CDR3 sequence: CASSFGTGAPVVTEAFF. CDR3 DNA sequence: TGTGCCAGCAGTTTTGGGACAGGGGCCCCCGTGGTCACTGAAGCTTTCTTT. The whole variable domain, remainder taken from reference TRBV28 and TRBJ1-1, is DVKVTQSSRYLVKRTGEKVFLECVQDMDHENMFWYRQDPGLGLRLIYFSYDVKMKEKGDIPEGYSVSREKKERFSLILESASTNQTSMYLCASSFGTGAPVVTEAFFGQGTRLTVV.

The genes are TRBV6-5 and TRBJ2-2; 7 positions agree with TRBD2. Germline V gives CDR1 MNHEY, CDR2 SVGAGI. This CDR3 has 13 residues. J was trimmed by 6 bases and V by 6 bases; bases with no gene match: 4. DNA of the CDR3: TGTGCCAGCAGGGATCGGGGGGCCGGGGAGCTGTTTTTT. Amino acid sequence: CASRDRGAGELFF.

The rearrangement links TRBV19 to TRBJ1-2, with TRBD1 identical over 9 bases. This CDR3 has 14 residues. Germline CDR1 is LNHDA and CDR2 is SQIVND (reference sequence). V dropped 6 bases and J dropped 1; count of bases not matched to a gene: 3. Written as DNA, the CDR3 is TGTGCCAGTAGAGGACAGGGGAGTAACTATGGCTACACCTTC. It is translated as CASRGQGSNYGYTF.

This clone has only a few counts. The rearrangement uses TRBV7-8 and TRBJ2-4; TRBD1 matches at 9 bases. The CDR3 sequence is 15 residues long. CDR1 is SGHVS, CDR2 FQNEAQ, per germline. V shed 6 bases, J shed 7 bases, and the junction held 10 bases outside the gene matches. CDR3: CASRPGQGVSNIQYF. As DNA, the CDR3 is TGTGCCAGCAGACCGGGACAGGGAGTATCTAACATTCAGTACTTC.

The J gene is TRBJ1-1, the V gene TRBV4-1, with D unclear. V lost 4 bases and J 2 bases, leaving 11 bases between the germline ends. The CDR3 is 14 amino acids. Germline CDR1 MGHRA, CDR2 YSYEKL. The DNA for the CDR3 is TGCGCCAGCAGCCCGTGGGAACGAAACACTGAAGCTTTCTTT. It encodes CASSPWERNTEAFF.

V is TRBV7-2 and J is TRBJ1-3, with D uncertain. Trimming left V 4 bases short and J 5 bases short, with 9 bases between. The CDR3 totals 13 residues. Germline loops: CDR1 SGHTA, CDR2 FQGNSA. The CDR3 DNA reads TGTGCCAGCAGCTCCCCCGGCCGAAACACCATATATTTT. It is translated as CASSSPGRNTIYF.

The DNA for the CDR3 is TGTGCCAGCAGTTATCCAGGGGCGGGCGAGGATACGCAGTATTTT. Protein product: CASSYPGAGEDTQYF. The chain links TRBV6-5 to TRBJ2-3; maybe TRBD1 (6 bases). The germline V gene encodes CDR1 MNHEY and CDR2 SVGAGI. V was clipped by 3 bases and J by 6 bases, with 16 bases between them. The CDR3 spans 15 residues.

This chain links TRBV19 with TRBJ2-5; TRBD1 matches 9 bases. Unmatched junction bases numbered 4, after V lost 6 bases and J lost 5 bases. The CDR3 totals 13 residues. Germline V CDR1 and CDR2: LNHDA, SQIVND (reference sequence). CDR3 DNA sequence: TGTGCCAGTAGGCGGACAGGGGAGGAGACCCAGTACTTC. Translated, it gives CASRRTGEETQYF.

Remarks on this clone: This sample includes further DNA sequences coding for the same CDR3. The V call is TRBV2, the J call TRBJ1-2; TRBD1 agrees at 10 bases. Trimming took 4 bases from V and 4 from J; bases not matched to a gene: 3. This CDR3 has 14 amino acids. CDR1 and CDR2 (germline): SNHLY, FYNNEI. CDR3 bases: TGTGCCAGCAGTGGGACAGGGGGAGGCTATGGCTACACCTTC. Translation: CASSGTGGGYGYTF.

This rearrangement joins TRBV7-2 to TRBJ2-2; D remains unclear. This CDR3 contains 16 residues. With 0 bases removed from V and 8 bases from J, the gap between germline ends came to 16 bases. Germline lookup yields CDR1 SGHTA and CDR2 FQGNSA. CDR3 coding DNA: TGTGCCAGCAGCTTAGCTGCCCGGGTTAGACGGGGGGAGCTGTTTTTT. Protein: CASSLAARVRRGELFF.

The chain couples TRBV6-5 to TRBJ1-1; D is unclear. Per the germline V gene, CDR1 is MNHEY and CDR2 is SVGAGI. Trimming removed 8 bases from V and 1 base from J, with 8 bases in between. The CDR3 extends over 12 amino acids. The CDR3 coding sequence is TGTGCCAGCGCCCGAGGGAACACTGAAGCTTTCTTT. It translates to CASARGNTEAFF.

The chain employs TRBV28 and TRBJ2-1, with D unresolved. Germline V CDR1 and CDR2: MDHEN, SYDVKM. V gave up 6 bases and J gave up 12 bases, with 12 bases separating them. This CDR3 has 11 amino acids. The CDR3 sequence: CASSPNQRQFF. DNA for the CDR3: TGTGCCAGCAGCCCTAATCAGCGGCAGTTCTTC.

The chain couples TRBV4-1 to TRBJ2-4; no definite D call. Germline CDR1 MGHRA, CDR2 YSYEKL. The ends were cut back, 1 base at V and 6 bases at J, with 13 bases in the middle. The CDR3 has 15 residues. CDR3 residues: CASSQVSGTANIQYF. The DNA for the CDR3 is TGCGCCAGCAGCCAAGTTTCAGGAACCGCAAACATTCAGTACTTC.

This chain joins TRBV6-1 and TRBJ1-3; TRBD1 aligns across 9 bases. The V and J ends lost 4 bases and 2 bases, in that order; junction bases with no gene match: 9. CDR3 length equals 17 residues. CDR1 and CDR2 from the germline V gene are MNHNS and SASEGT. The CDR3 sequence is CASSGSGTGYAGNTIYF. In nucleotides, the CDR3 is TGTGCCAGCAGTGGTTCCGGGACAGGGTATGCTGGAAACACCATATATTTT.

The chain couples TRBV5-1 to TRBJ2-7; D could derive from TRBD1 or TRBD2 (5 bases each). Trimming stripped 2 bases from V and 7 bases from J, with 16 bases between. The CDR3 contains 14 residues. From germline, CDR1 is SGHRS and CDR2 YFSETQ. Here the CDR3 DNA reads TGCGCCAGCAGCTTATGGGCAGGGTCGGGAGAGCAGTACGTC. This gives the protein CASSLWAGSGEQYV.

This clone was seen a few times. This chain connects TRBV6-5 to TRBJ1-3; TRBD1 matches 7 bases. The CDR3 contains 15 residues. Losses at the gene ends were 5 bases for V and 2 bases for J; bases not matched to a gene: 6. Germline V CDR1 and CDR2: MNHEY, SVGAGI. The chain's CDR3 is CASSVVGTAGNTIYF. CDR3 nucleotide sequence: TGTGCCAGCAGTGTTGTCGGGACAGCTGGAAACACCATATATTTT.

CDR3 coding DNA: TGTGCCAGCAGAAACCGGGGGACCGGGGAGCTGTTTTTT. Its protein is CASRNRGTGELFF. This chain uses TRBV6-6 with TRBJ2-2; D might be TRBD2 (6 bases). Trimming took off 6 bases at V and 5 bases at J, with 10 bases between the two ends. Germline V gene data show CDR1 as MNHNY and CDR2 as SVGAGI (reference sequence). The CDR3 has 13 amino acids.

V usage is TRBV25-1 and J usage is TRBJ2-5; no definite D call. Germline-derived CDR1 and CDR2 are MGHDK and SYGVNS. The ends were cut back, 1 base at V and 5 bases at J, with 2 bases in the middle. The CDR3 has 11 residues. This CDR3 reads CASSELETQYF. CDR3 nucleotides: TGTGCCAGCAGTGAATTGGAGACCCAGTACTTC.

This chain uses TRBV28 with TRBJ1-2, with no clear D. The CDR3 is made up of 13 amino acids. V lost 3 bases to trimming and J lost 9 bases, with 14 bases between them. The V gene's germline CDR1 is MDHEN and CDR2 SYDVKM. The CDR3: CASSFQLIGSYTF. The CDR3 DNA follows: TGTGCCAGCAGTTTCCAGTTAATCGGGAGCTACACCTTC.

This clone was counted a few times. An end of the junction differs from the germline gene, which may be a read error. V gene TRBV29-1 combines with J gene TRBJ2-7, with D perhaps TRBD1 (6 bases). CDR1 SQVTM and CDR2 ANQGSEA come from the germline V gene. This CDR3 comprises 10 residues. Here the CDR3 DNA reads TGCAGCGTGCACCGGGACAATCGATGCTTC. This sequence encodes CSVHRDNRCF.

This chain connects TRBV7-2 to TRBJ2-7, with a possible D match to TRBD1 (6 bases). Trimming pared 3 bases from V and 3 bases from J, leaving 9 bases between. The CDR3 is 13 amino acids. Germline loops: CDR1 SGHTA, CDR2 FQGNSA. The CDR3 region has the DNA TGTGCCAGCAGCTTTACGACAGGCTACGAGCAGTACGTC. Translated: CASSFTTGYEQYV.

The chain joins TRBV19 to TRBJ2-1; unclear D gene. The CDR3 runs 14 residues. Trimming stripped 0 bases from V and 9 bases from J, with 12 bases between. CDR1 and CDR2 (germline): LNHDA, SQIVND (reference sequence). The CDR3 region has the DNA TGTGCCAGTAGTATAGATCTGGGCAGACGTGAGCAGTTCTTC. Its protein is CASSIDLGRREQFF.

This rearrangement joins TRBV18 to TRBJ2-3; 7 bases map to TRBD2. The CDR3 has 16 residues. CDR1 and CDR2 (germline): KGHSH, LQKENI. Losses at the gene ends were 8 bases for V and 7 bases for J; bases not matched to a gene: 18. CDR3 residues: CASASFGTIVSHTQYF. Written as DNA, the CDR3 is TGTGCCAGCGCGAGTTTCGGGACTATAGTTTCGCATACGCAGTATTTT.

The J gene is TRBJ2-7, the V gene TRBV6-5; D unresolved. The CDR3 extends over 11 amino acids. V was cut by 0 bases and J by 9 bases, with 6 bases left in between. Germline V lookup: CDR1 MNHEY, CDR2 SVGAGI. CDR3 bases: TGTGCCAGCAGTTACTCTGGGTGGCAGTACTTC. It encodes CASSYSGWQYF.